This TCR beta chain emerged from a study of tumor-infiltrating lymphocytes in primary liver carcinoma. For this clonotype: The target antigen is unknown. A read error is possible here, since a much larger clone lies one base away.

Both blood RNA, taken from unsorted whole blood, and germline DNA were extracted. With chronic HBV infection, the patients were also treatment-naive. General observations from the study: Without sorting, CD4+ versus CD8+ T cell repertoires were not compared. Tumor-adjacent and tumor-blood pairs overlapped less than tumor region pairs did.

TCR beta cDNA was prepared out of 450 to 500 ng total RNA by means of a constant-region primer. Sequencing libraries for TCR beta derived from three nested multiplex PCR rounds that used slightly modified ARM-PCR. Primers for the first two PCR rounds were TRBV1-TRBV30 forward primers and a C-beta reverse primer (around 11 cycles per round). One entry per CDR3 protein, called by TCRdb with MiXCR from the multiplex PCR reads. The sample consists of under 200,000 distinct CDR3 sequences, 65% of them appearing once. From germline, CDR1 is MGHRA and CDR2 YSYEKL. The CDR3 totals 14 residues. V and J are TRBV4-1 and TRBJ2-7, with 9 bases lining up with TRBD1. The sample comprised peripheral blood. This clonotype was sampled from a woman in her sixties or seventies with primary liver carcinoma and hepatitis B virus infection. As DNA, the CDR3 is TGCGCCGGCAGCCCGGACAGGGGTAGCTACGAGCAGTACTTC. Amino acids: CAGSPDRGSYEQYF.